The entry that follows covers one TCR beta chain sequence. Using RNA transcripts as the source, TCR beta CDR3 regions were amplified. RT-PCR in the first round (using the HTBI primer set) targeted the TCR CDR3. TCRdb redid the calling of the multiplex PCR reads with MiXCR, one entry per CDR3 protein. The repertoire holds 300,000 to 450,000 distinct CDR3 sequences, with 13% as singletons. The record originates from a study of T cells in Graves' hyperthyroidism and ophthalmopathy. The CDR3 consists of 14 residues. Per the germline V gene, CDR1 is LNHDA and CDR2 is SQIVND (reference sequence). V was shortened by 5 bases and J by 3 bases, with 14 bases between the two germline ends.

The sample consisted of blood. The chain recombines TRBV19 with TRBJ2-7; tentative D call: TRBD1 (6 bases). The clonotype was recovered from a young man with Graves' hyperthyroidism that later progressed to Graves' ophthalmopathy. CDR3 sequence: CASSFRGELYEQYF. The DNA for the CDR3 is TGTGCCAGTAGTTTCAGGGGTGAGCTCTACGAGCAGTACTTC. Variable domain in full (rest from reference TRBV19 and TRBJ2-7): DGGITQSPKYLFRKEGQNVTLSCEQNLNHDAMYWYRQDPGQGLRLIYYSQIVNDFQKGDIAEGYSVSREKKESFPLTVTSAQKNPTAFYLCASSFRGELYEQYFGPGTRLTVT.